The rows below give T cell receptor beta chains drawn from one sample of a study of Graves' ophthalmopathy and Graves' hyperthyroidism. TCRdb reprocessed the multiplex PCR reads with MiXCR, giving one entry per CDR3 protein. This sample has hundreds of thousands of distinct CDR3 sequences, with around a fifth found just once. The material sequenced was peripheral blood. These receptors all stem from a woman aged 18-29 years with stable Graves' hyperthyroidism. Each CDR3 is given with its conserved first and last residue. A D gene is named only where the DNA matches it firmly. A clone size is listed for some rows: how often the clone was seen (once, few, many), or a class if it is expanded.

many,TRBJ2-5,TRBV6-2/TRBV6-3,NA,TGTGCCAGCAGTTACCTAACCCAGGAGACCCAGTACTTC,CASSYLTQETQYF
NA,TRBJ1-2,TRBV15,NA,TGTGCCACCAGCAGAGTTGAGTATGGCTACACCTTC,CATSRVEYGYTF
NA,TRBJ1-2,TRBV12-3/TRBV12-4,TRBD1,TGTGCCAGCAGAGCTACAGGGGGCCGGGGTGGCTACACCTTC,CASRATGGRGGYTF
many,TRBJ1-1,TRBV7-3,NA,TGTGCCAGCAGCTTAGAACGGGCGACTGAAGCTTTCTTT,CASSLERATEAFF
once,TRBJ2-7,TRBV7-8,TRBD1,TGTGCCAGCAGCTTAGCATTGGGACAGGGGTCAACCTACGAGCAGTACTTC,CASSLALGQGSTYEQYF
many,TRBJ1-1,TRBV9,NA,TGTGCCAGCAGTGTCAGGGTGAACACTGAAGCTTTCTTT,CASSVRVNTEAFF
few,TRBJ2-7,TRBV12-3/TRBV12-4,NA,TGTGCCAGCAGTTTCGGACTTGCCGAGCAGTACTTC,CASSFGLAEQYF
many,TRBJ2-7,TRBV11-2,NA,TGTGCCAGCAGCTTAGGTCACGGTCAGGGCGGCGAGCAGTACTTC,CASSLGHGQGGEQYF
few,TRBJ1-5,TRBV6-1,NA,TGTGCCAGCAGAACCACAGGGAATCAGCCCCAGCATTTT,CASRTTGNQPQHF
NA,TRBJ1-2,TRBV11-2,NA,TGTGCCAGCAGCTTAGACGGGACGGAGAACTATGGCTACACCTTC,CASSLDGTENYGYTF
many,TRBJ2-7,TRBV15,NA,TGTGCCACCAGCAGAGATCGTGGAGGTAGCTCCTACGAGCAGTACTTC,CATSRDRGGSSYEQYF
many,TRBJ1-1,TRBV4-1,TRBD1,TGCGCCAGCAGCCATCCCCAGGGGGTAGCTTTCTTT,CASSHPQGVAFF
many,TRBJ2-7,TRBV4-1,NA,TGCGCCAGCAGCCAAGGAAGTTCCAGGGCCTACGAGCAGTACTTC,CASSQGSSRAYEQYF
NA,TRBJ2-7,TRBV4-2,TRBD2,TGTGCCAGCAGCCGGGATAGCGGGGGGGCCCCCTACGAGCAGTACTTC,CASSRDSGGAPYEQYF
many,TRBJ2-5,TRBV24-1,NA,TGTGCCACCAGTGAACAGGGGAGGGAGACCCAGTACTTC,CATSEQGRETQYF
NA,TRBJ1-2,TRBV20-1,NA,TGCAGTGCTAAAGCGTCCGTAAACTATGGCTACACCTTC,CSAKASVNYGYTF
NA,TRBJ1-1,TRBV28,TRBD1,TGTGCCAGCAGTTTAGACCAGGGGGCGGACACTGAAGCTTTCTTT,CASSLDQGADTEAFF
NA,TRBJ1-3,TRBV5-8,NA,TGTGCCAGCAGCTCCACCTGGATCTCTGGAAACACCATATATTTT,CASSSTWISGNTIYF
NA,TRBJ2-2,TRBV4-3,NA,TGCGCCAGCAGCCTAAAGTTCGTATGGGAGGGCCGGGGGGCCCACATCGGGGAGCTGTTTTTT,CASSLKFVWEGRGAHIGELFF
many,TRBJ1-6,TRBV6-2/TRBV6-3,TRBD1,TGTGCCAGCAGTTTAACCGGGACAGGGTATTCACCCCTCCACTTT,CASSLTGTGYSPLHF
many,TRBJ1-2,TRBV3-1,NA,TGTGCCAGCTCGCGGGGCTACTATGGCTACACCTTC,CASSRGYYGYTF
many,TRBJ1-1,TRBV7-8,NA,TGTGCCAGCAGCCTATATCCCGAGAAGCAGTTCACTGAAGCTTTCTTT,CASSLYPEKQFTEAFF
many,TRBJ2-5,TRBV20-1,NA,TGCAGTGCTAGAGTGGGGGGGGCCGTGGAGACCCAGTACTTC,CSARVGGAVETQYF
many,TRBJ2-7,TRBV11-2,TRBD1,TGTGCCAGCAGCCGATCCATCCAGGGGGCCAGGAACGAGCAGTACTTC,CASSRSIQGARNEQYF
many,TRBJ1-2,TRBV6-1,TRBD1,TGTGCCAGCAGCGACAGGGCGGCTGGCTACACCTTC,CASSDRAAGYTF
NA,TRBJ1-2,TRBV6-2/TRBV6-3,NA,TGTGCCAGCAGTCAATCCTATGGCTACACCTTC,CASSQSYGYTF
many,TRBJ1-1,TRBV5-1,NA,TGCGCCAGCCTTGGGGGCCCGGGGACTGAAGCTTTCTTT,CASLGGPGTEAFF